This record covers a single T cell receptor (beta chain). The antigen is unknown. The sample originates from a study of T cell repertoires in cytomegalovirus infection. Background on the study: From public TCR beta signatures came an indication of both CMV infection and matching HLA type. Study results and caveats: Frequencies of public TCR beta families were cumulated, and this identified carriers of CMV plus the relevant HLA.

TCRdb reprocessed the reads via MiXCR and lists one record per CDR3 protein. The table has some 590,000 distinct CDR3 sequences, over 35% seen once. Trimming shortened V by 8 bases and J by 0 bases, and 13 bases separated the two germline ends. In germline, CDR1 is SNHLY, CDR2 FYNNEI. This CDR3 comprises 14 residues. This chain uses TRBV2 with TRBJ2-5, with D possibly TRBD1 on 5 matching bases. The sequenced sample was cultured PBMCs, obtained from culture after CMV antigen stimulation. The sequence was collected from a human donor in good health (CMV status not recorded). Some clones in this sample may be carry-over from other donors' samples. The CDR3 reads CASRPRVNQETQYF. The CDR3 coding sequence is TGTGCCAGCCGACCCAGGGTAAACCAAGAGACCCAGTACTTC.